The 19 T cell receptor beta chains in this list originate from one sample, sequenced in a study of molecular identifiers for immune sequencing clone quantification. TCRdb reanalysed the PCR reads using MiXCR and keeps one entry per CDR3 protein. This table has over 550,000 distinct CDR3 sequences, roughly 23% appearing once. The sequencing input was naive CD8+ T cells from blood, with Jurkat cell RNA spiked in. As to subset: FACS-sorted CD8+CD4-CCR7+CD45RA+ naive T cells. Receptor source: a human donor in good health. Some libraries in this study had Jurkat cell RNA spiked in.

Worth noting for this clonotype: Germline is not matched at one junction end, which may reflect a read error. V gene TRBV15 combines with J gene TRBJ1-5, with D unclear. CDR3 size: 12 residues. The germline gives CDR1 LNHNV, CDR2 YYDKDF (reference sequence). The CDR3 loop is CAASSSNQPRHF. CDR3 nucleotides: TGTGCCGCCAGCAGTAGCAATCAGCCCCGGCATTTT.

The chain combines TRBV12-3 or TRBV12-4 with TRBJ2-1; 10 nucleotides align to TRBD1. Losses at the gene ends were 6 bases for V and 3 bases for J; bases not matched to a gene: 8. This CDR3 comprises 16 residues. The chain's CDR3 is CASSTGTGVGYNEQFF. The CDR3 bases are TGTGCCAGCAGCACCGGGACAGGGGTTGGCTACAATGAGCAGTTCTTC.

In this sample, this clonotype turned up many times. V and J are TRBV19 and TRBJ1-5, with 8 bases matching TRBD1. The CDR3 sequence is 16 residues long. CDR1 LNHDA and CDR2 SQIVND come from the germline V gene (reference sequence). The ends lost 2 bases at V and 6 bases at J; junction bases unmatched: 9. CDR3 nucleotides: TGTGCCAGTAGTATATCCACCAGGGGGCTAGGTCAGCCCCAGCATTTT. It specifies CASSISTRGLGQPQHF.

This clonotype was seen more than once but under ten times. This chain connects TRBV4-1 to TRBJ1-3, with D uncertain. The ends were cut back, 2 bases at V and 4 bases at J, with 3 bases in the middle. The CDR3 runs 12 residues. Germline V gene sequence: CDR1 MGHRA, CDR2 YSYEKL. CDR3 sequence: CASSQQGNTIYF. The CDR3 DNA reads TGCGCCAGCAGCCAACAGGGAAACACCATATATTTT.

Remarks on this clonotype: This clone may be a read error of a much larger clone one base away. The J gene is TRBJ2-5, the V gene TRBV28; maybe TRBD1 (6 bases). This CDR3 has 15 amino acids. Germline V gene data show CDR1 as MDHEN and CDR2 as SYDVKM. CDR3 bases: TGTGCCAGCAGTTCCGCGCCACAGGGTCTTGAGACCCAGCACTTC. It encodes CASSSAPQGLETQHF.

This sequence joins TRBV28 and TRBJ1-5; the D gene is possibly TRBD1 (6 bases). Germline CDR1 and CDR2: MDHEN and SYDVKM. The CDR3 has 17 residues. V was clipped by 3 bases and J by 5 bases, with 20 bases between them. The CDR3 reads CASSFTIVLGADQPQHF. In nucleotides, the CDR3 is TGTGCCAGCAGTTTCACAATCGTCCTGGGGGCGGATCAGCCCCAGCATTTT.

This clonotype was observed many times. CDR3 sequence: CASSPGLTITDTQYF. For the CDR3, the DNA is TGTGCCAGCAGCCCCGGACTCACTATCACAGATACGCAGTATTTT. The chain joins TRBV7-9 to TRBJ2-3; a possible D gene is TRBD2 (5 bases). V lost 5 bases, J lost 2 bases, and 14 bases lay in between. This CDR3 comprises 15 residues. Per germline, CDR1 SEHNR and CDR2 FQNEAQ (reference sequence).

The table lists this clonotype with many counts. The J gene is TRBJ2-7, the V gene TRBV4-1; D not certain. Per the germline V gene, CDR1 is MGHRA and CDR2 is YSYEKL. The germline V and J ends were trimmed by 1 base and 3 bases, with 7 bases remaining between them. The CDR3 consists of 13 residues. The CDR3 loop is CASSQVGDYEQYF. Here the CDR3 DNA reads TGCGCCAGCAGCCAAGTGGGTGACTACGAGCAGTACTTC.

The chain employs TRBV12-3 or TRBV12-4 and TRBJ2-7, with 9 bases fitting TRBD1. The CDR3 is 15 amino acids. V trimming: 5 bases; J trimming: 6 bases; junction bases outside the gene matches: 11. CDR3: CASSTRQGGVTEQYF. The CDR3 nucleotides are TGTGCCAGCAGTACTCGACAGGGGGGGGTCACCGAGCAGTACTTC.

This clonotype has just one count. A clone one base away is much larger, so this may be a read error. V and J are TRBV29-1 and TRBJ2-7; 7 bases align to TRBD1. This CDR3 comprises 13 residues. Per germline, CDR1 SQVTM and CDR2 ANQGSEA. The junction had 11 bases not matched to a gene; V was cut back by 8 bases and J by 4 bases. The CDR3 reads CSIRQGSSYEQYF. As DNA, the CDR3 is TGCAGCATCCGACAGGGTAGCTCTTACGAGCAGTACTTC.

The chain carries TRBV20-1 and TRBJ2-3, with TRBD2 matching over 12 bases. CDR3 length: 16 amino acids. Germline values: CDR1 DFQATT, CDR2 SNEGSKA (reference sequence). Trimming removed 6 bases from V and 2 bases from J; junction bases left unmatched: 9. The CDR3 bases are TGCAGTGCCCCAGGACTAGCGGGGACCTACACAGATACGCAGTATTTT. It yields the protein CSAPGLAGTYTDTQYF.

The rearrangement joins TRBV29-1 to TRBJ1-2; the match to TRBD1 covers 8 bases. The CDR3 covers 13 residues. The V and J ends lost 7 bases and 4 bases, in that order; junction bases with no gene match: 8. From germline, CDR1 is SQVTM and CDR2 ANQGSEA. For the CDR3, the DNA is TGCAGCGCAGACAGGGGCGACCCCTATGGCTACACCTTC. As protein: CSADRGDPYGYTF.

This clonotype appeared a few times. V and J are TRBV14 and TRBJ2-5; no clear D gene. CDR3 size: 16 residues. The V end was cut by 4 bases, the J end by 5 bases, with 20 bases between. Germline V gene lookup returns CDR1 SGHDN and CDR2 FVKESK. The CDR3 loop is CASSLTFSTVRETQYF. The CDR3 nucleotides are TGTGCCAGCAGCCTAACCTTCTCGACTGTGAGGGAGACCCAGTACTTC.

As regards this clonotype: A much larger clone is a single base away; this may be a read error. The chain couples TRBV29-1 to TRBJ1-4; tentatively, D is TRBD1 (6 bases). The CDR3 consists of 15 residues. The germline CDR1 and CDR2 sequences are SQVTM and ANQGSEA. In DNA form, the CDR3 reads TGCAGCGTTGAGCAGACGGGGGCTACAAATGATAAACTGTTTTTT. Encoded protein: CSVEQTGATNDKLFF.

The rearrangement links TRBV4-1 to TRBJ2-2, with 8 positions matching TRBD1. The J segment lost 8 bases and the V segment lost 3 bases, leaving 11 bases of the junction unmatched. CDR1 is MGHRA, CDR2 YSYEKL, per germline. CDR3 size: 16 residues. The CDR3 loop is CASSHRGSGGPGELFF. CDR3 in DNA: TGCGCCAGCAGCCACCGAGGATCAGGGGGCCCTGGGGAGCTGTTTTTT.

This clonotype was recorded many times. The chain uses TRBV7-9 and TRBJ2-5; D not resolved. V was pared by 1 base and J by 3 bases, with 6 bases between. Looked up from germline, CDR1 is SEHNR and CDR2 is FQNEAQ (reference sequence). This CDR3 comprises 13 residues. CDR3 bases: TGTGCCAGCAGCTTAGATCCGGAAGAGACCCAGTACTTC. Translation: CASSLDPEETQYF. The full variable domain, in which reference TRBV7-9 and TRBJ2-5 provide the parts outside the CDR3, is DTGVSQNPRHKITKRGQNVTFRCDPISEHNRLYWYRQTLGQGPEFLTYFQNEAQLEKSRLLSDRFSAERPKGSFSTLEIQRTEQGDSAMYLCASSLDPEETQYFGPGTRLLVL.

In this sample, this clonotype turned up many times. This rearrangement joins TRBV5-6 to TRBJ1-4; 7 bases fit TRBD1. V was clipped by 2 bases and J by 10 bases; unmatched bases: 11. This CDR3 spans 15 amino acids. CDR1 is SGHDT and CDR2 is YYEEEE in the germline V gene. Here the CDR3 DNA reads TGTGCCAGCAGCTTCTTGAAGGGGACAGCGGGAAAACTGTTTTTT. The encoded protein is CASSFLKGTAGKLFF.

Remarks on this clonotype: One end of the junction varies from germline; a read error may be responsible. The chain recombines TRBV7-2 with TRBJ1-1, with D possibly matching TRBD1 (5 bases). The CDR3 has 15 residues. Per the germline V gene, CDR1 is SGHTA and CDR2 is FQGNSA. DNA of the CDR3: TGTGCCAGCACCCTAAGTGGGGGTGGATATAGTGAAGCTTCCTTT. It specifies CASTLSGGGYSEASF.

There are many counts of this clonotype. J is TRBJ1-3 and V is TRBV12-3 or TRBV12-4; D gene ambiguous. Trimming pared 7 bases from V and 0 bases from J, leaving 4 bases between. This CDR3 region has 12 residues. CDR3 sequence (DNA): TGTGCCAGCAAACCCTCTGGAAACACCATATATTTT. This sequence encodes CASKPSGNTIYF.